One sample yielded the 24 T cell receptor beta chains listed below, sequenced in a study of cytomegalovirus exposure and HLA in healthy donors. The PCR was carried out with 60 Vbeta primers and 13 Jbeta primers. Measured with immunoSEQ multiplex PCR; TCRdb has only the in-frame clones, and not every one. The repertoire holds some 250,000 clones, over 80% seen once, with more than 5% in the top ten. The material sequenced was PBMCs. The receptors here all came from a woman aged 40 to 50 in good health and CMV-seropositive.

This clone was detected only a few times. This rearrangement joins TRBV28 to TRBJ1-1, with D perhaps TRBD1 (5 bases). The CDR3 contains 15 residues. CDR1 MDHEN and CDR2 SYDVKM come from the germline V gene. V lost 6 bases to trimming and J lost 5 bases, with 19 bases between them. CDR3 amino acids: CASSNPGTPNTEAFF. The CDR3 nucleotides are TGTGCCAGCAGCAACCCCGGGACTCCTAATACTGAAGCTTTCTTT.

The rearrangement links TRBV7-2 to TRBJ2-7; D not certain. The germline V gene encodes CDR1 SGHTA and CDR2 FQGNSA. Deletions cut 4 bases from V and 6 bases from J, with 13 bases between. This CDR3 comprises 13 residues. The CDR3 region is CASSSPTYREQYF. The CDR3 DNA is TGTGCCAGCAGCTCACCGACTTATCGCGAGCAGTACTTC.

The chain recombines TRBV6-5 with TRBJ2-3, with 8 bases identical to TRBD1. In germline, CDR1 is MNHEY, CDR2 SVGAGI. CDR3 length: 15 residues. J lost 2 bases, V lost 6 bases, and 7 bases had no gene match. The CDR3 spells CASSETGGTTDTQYF. CDR3 coding DNA: TGTGCCAGCAGCGAAACAGGGGGGACCACAGATACGCAGTATTTT.

V and J are TRBV19 and TRBJ2-5, with TRBD1 matching over 8 bases. V shed 5 bases, J shed 3 bases, and the junction held 2 bases outside the gene matches. CDR1 LNHDA and CDR2 SQIVND come from the germline V gene (reference sequence). The CDR3 has 13 residues. In DNA form, the CDR3 reads TGTGCCAGTAGTCGGGACAGGAAAGAGACCCAGTACTTC. Protein product: CASSRDRKETQYF. Using reference TRBV19 and TRBJ2-5 for the parts outside the CDR3, the full variable domain is DGGITQSPKYLFRKEGQNVTLSCEQNLNHDAMYWYRQDPGQGLRLIYYSQIVNDFQKGDIAEGYSVSREKKESFPLTVTSAQKNPTAFYLCASSRDRKETQYFGPGTRLLVL.

This chain links TRBV25-1 with TRBJ1-5; 7 positions agree with TRBD1. This CDR3 spans 15 amino acids. Looked up from germline, CDR1 is MGHDK and CDR2 is SYGVNS. Trimming removed 4 bases from V and 3 bases from J; junction bases left unmatched: 6. The CDR3 nucleotides are TGTGCCAGCAGTGGGATGACAGGGAACAATCAGCCCCAGCATTTT. Translation: CASSGMTGNNQPQHF. The entire variable domain, with the rest obtained from reference TRBV25-1 and TRBJ1-5, is as follows: EADIYQTPRYLVIGTGKKITLECSQTMGHDKMYWYQQDPGMELHLIHYSYGVNSTEKGDLSSESTVSRIRTEHFPLTLESARPSHTSQYLCASSGMTGNNQPQHFGDGTRLSIL.

The V call is TRBV7-2, the J call TRBJ1-5; D perhaps matches TRBD1 (6 bases). CDR3 length: 15 residues. Germline CDR1 reads SGHTA; CDR2 reads FQGNSA. The germline V and J ends were trimmed by 5 bases and 6 bases, with 17 bases remaining between them. In DNA form, the CDR3 reads TGTGCCAGCAGCCTCCAGGGGAATGGTATTCAGCCCCAGCATTTT. This encodes CASSLQGNGIQPQHF.

V is TRBV7-2 and J is TRBJ2-2; possibly TRBD1 or TRBD2 for D (6 bases each). Germline V gives CDR1 SGHTA, CDR2 FQGNSA. This CDR3 has 14 amino acids. V lost 5 bases and J 6 bases, leaving 13 bases between the germline ends. This CDR3 reads CASSVGGGPGELFF. The DNA of the CDR3 is TGTGCCAGCAGCGTAGGAGGGGGACCCGGGGAGCTGTTTTTT.

This rearrangement joins TRBV7-9 to TRBJ1-6; D call uncertain. The germline V gene has CDR1 SEHNR and CDR2 FQNEAQ (reference sequence). V was shortened by 1 base and J by 9 bases, with 13 bases between the two germline ends. The CDR3 is made up of 15 amino acids. For the CDR3, the DNA is TGTGCCAGCAGCTTAGGGGCTGCCTCCGGTTCACCCCTCCACTTT. It specifies CASSLGAASGSPLHF. Looking up the rest from reference TRBV7-9 and TRBJ1-6 gives the full variable domain: DTGVSQNPRHKITKRGQNVTFRCDPISEHNRLYWYRQTLGQGPEFLTYFQNEAQLEKSRLLSDRFSAERPKGSFSTLEIQRTEQGDSAMYLCASSLGAASGSPLHFGNGTRLTVT.

The chain links TRBV19 to TRBJ1-2; 8 bases align to TRBD1. CDR1 is LNHDA and CDR2 is SQIVND in the germline V gene (reference sequence). The V segment lost 6 bases and the J segment 8 bases; nucleotides outside the gene matches: 23. This CDR3 is 18 amino acids long. CDR3: CASSLNHQGAQGRRGYTF. CDR3 in DNA: TGTGCCAGTAGCTTAAACCATCAGGGGGCGCAAGGCCGGCGGGGCTACACCTTC.

This chain uses TRBV6-6 with TRBJ1-2; D ambiguous. V lost 6 bases, J lost 4 bases, and 12 bases lay in between. The germline gives CDR1 MNHNY, CDR2 SVGAGI (reference sequence). The CDR3 contains 13 residues. CDR3 nucleotide sequence: TGTGCCAGCAGCACAGACGGGATCTATGGCTACACCTTC. Amino acids: CASSTDGIYGYTF.

The rearrangement joins TRBV30 to TRBJ2-3, with a weak D call TRBD2 (7 bases). CDR3 length: 13 amino acids. V was trimmed by 4 bases and J by 11 bases, leaving 19 bases between them. CDR1 and CDR2 (germline): GTSNPN, SVGIG (reference sequence). CDR3 sequence: CAWMRRGPQRQYF. For the CDR3, the DNA is TGTGCCTGGATGCGGCGGGGGCCTCAAAGGCAGTATTTT.

The CDR3 protein is CASSSWTGRVGGGYTF. In nucleotides, the CDR3 is TGTGCCAGCAGCTCCTGGACAGGTCGTGTAGGGGGTGGCTACACCTTC. The V and J genes are TRBV11-1 and TRBJ1-2, with 7 bases that match TRBD1. This CDR3 comprises 16 residues. The junction had 15 bases not matched to a gene; V was cut back by 4 bases and J by 7 bases. The germline gives CDR1 SGHAT, CDR2 FQDESV (reference sequence).

The chain employs TRBV9 and TRBJ2-1; weak D call: TRBD2 (5 bases). Trimming removed 0 bases from V and 5 bases from J, with 12 bases in between. The CDR3 totals 15 residues. Looked up from germline, CDR1 is SGDLS and CDR2 is YYNGEE. In DNA, the CDR3 is TGTGCCAGCAGCGTAGAGCCTAGCCGAGACAATGAGCAGTTCTTC. Translating it yields CASSVEPSRDNEQFF.

The chain recombines TRBV9 with TRBJ1-1; 7 bases map to TRBD1. The germline gives CDR1 SGDLS, CDR2 YYNGEE. Trimming took 3 bases from V and 7 from J; bases not matched to a gene: 6. The CDR3 is 13 residues long. The CDR3 sequence: CASSADRVGEAFF. In DNA form, the CDR3 reads TGTGCCAGCAGCGCCGACAGGGTGGGTGAAGCTTTCTTT. Complete variable domain (other parts from reference TRBV9 and TRBJ1-1): DSGVTQTPKHLITATGQRVTLRCSPRSGDLSVYWYQQSLDQGLQFLIQYYNGEERAKGNILERFSAQQFPDLHSELNLSSLELGDSALYFCASSADRVGEAFFGQGTRLTVV.

The rearrangement joins TRBV9 to TRBJ2-5, with unresolved D. The V and J ends lost 1 base and 2 bases respectively, with 15 bases between them. The CDR3 loop spans 16 amino acids. CDR1 and CDR2 from the germline V gene are SGDLS and YYNGEE. CDR3 protein: CASSVLGGSGQETQYF. In DNA, the CDR3 is TGTGCCAGCAGCGTACTTGGTGGATCGGGTCAAGAGACCCAGTACTTC.

This sequence joins TRBV18 and TRBJ1-6; TRBD1 might be the D (5 bases). The CDR3 is 14 amino acids. V was shortened by 8 bases and J by 0 bases, with 8 bases between the two germline ends. CDR1 and CDR2 (germline): KGHSH, LQKENI. Here the CDR3 DNA reads TGTGCCAGCGCCGGGGGCTCCTATAATTCACCCCTCCACTTT. It specifies CASAGGSYNSPLHF.

V and J are TRBV2 and TRBJ2-5, with a tentative D call TRBD2 (6 bases). V was shortened by 2 bases and J by 4 bases, with 14 bases between the two germline ends. The CDR3 has 15 amino acids. The germline V gene has CDR1 SNHLY and CDR2 FYNNEI. DNA for the CDR3: TGTGCCAGCAGTGAAAATACAGGAGGGCGAGAGACCCAGTACTTC. It specifies CASSENTGGRETQYF.

This chain uses TRBV7-3 with TRBJ2-1, with a weak D call TRBD2 (6 bases). This CDR3 spans 13 amino acids. The germline V gene has CDR1 SGHTA and CDR2 FQGTGA. V was cut by 6 bases and J by 12 bases, with 18 bases left in between. The CDR3 DNA follows: TGTGCCAGCAGTTGGATGGAGGGCCGTCTGCAGTTCTTC. Its protein is CASSWMEGRLQFF.

The V call is TRBV28, the J call TRBJ1-2, with a weak D call TRBD1 (5 bases). Per the germline V gene, CDR1 is MDHEN and CDR2 is SYDVKM. Trimming took off 4 bases at V and 2 bases at J, with 11 bases between the two ends. This CDR3 region has 14 residues. The CDR3 loop reads CASSWGGLNYGYTF. The CDR3 DNA reads TGTGCCAGCAGTTGGGGGGGTTTAAACTATGGCTACACCTTC.

The gene calls are TRBV2 and TRBJ1-1; D is undetermined. V was clipped by 6 bases and J by 1 base, with 9 bases between them. In germline, CDR1 is SNHLY, CDR2 FYNNEI. This CDR3 has 13 residues. CDR3 in DNA: TGTGCCAGCAGAGCAAACAGGAACACTGAAGCTTTCTTT. It codes for CASRANRNTEAFF.

The chain is built from TRBV6-5 and TRBJ1-1, with D perhaps matching TRBD1 (6 bases). CDR1 and CDR2 (germline): MNHEY, SVGAGI. The CDR3 contains 15 residues. The V gene lost 5 bases and the J gene lost 1 base, with 14 bases spanning the gap. For the CDR3, the DNA is TGTGCCAGCAGTCGGCCGCACAGGGAGAACACTGAAGCTTTCTTT. Protein sequence: CASSRPHRENTEAFF.

The chain couples TRBV4-1 to TRBJ2-7, with 12 bases that match TRBD2. Trimming cost V 0 bases and J 1 base; bases outside gene matches: 7. The length of the CDR3 is 18 residues. Germline V gene lookup returns CDR1 MGHRA and CDR2 YSYEKL. The CDR3 spells CASSQETSGRSVSYEQYF. CDR3 nucleotides: TGCGCCAGCAGCCAAGAAACTAGCGGGAGGAGTGTGTCCTACGAGCAGTACTTC.

The CDR3 region has the DNA TGTGCCACCAGCAACTTTACAGTGAACACTGAAGCTTTCTTT. Amino acids: CATSNFTVNTEAFF. The rearrangement uses TRBV15 and TRBJ1-1, with unresolved D. Trimming cost V 4 bases and J 0 bases, with 9 bases left between them. The germline V gene encodes CDR1 LNHNV and CDR2 YYDKDF (reference sequence). This CDR3 spans 14 amino acids.

The CDR3 DNA sequence: TGTGCCAGCAGCTTGGACAGGGCCGTTTACAATGAGCAGTTCTTC. Its protein is CASSLDRAVYNEQFF. The chain couples TRBV5-4 to TRBJ2-1, with D maybe TRBD1 (6 bases). V lost 0 bases to trimming and J lost 4 bases, with 11 bases between them. The CDR3 runs to 15 residues. From germline, CDR1 is SGHNT and CDR2 YYREEE (reference sequence).